Each of the 16 T cell receptor beta chains below was sequenced from the same sample in a study of T cells in Graves' hyperthyroidism and ophthalmopathy (dated by TCRdb to the late 2010s). The protocol used for the library was multiplex PCR. The reads were generated on an Illumina HiSeq 2000. The TCR beta CDR3 regions were amplified from the RNA transcripts. For the first round of RT-PCR on the TCR CDR3, the HTBI primer set was used together with the Qiagen OneStep RT-PCR kit. The public reads were reanalyzed by TCRdb: fastp trimming at Q25, MiXCR alignment, in-frame beta chains only. Rows matching on CDR3 protein sequence are summarized as one entry with the most common DNA and genes. The sample table records hundreds of thousands of distinct CDR3 sequences; 20% of these occur just once. The top ten constitute approximately 48% of the sample. The sequenced sample was blood. Every receptor here comes from a man in his forties or fifties with Graves' ophthalmopathy.

The gene calls are TRBV28 and TRBJ2-3, with D unresolved. Looked up from germline, CDR1 is MDHEN and CDR2 is SYDVKM. CDR3 size: 14 residues. Trimming pared 4 bases from V and 4 bases from J, leaving 12 bases between. CDR3 DNA: TGTGCCAGCAGTTCCCCCGGAACCGCAGATACGCAGTATTTT. Translating gives CASSSPGTADTQYF. Complete variable domain (other parts from reference TRBV28 and TRBJ2-3): DVKVTQSSRYLVKRTGEKVFLECVQDMDHENMFWYRQDPGLGLRLIYFSYDVKMKEKGDIPEGYSVSREKKERFSLILESASTNQTSMYLCASSSPGTADTQYFGPGTRLTVL.

The V gene is TRBV7-2, the J gene TRBJ2-3, with TRBD2 as a possible D gene (6 bases). The CDR3 is 15 residues long. The germline gives CDR1 SGHTA, CDR2 FQGNSA. Trimming took 1 base from V and 2 from J, leaving 10 bases between them. This chain's CDR3 is CASSLDGSYTDTQYF. The CDR3 nucleotides are TGTGCCAGCAGCTTAGACGGGAGTTACACAGATACGCAGTATTTT.

This clonotype was detected a few times. J is TRBJ2-1 and V is TRBV9, with 14 bases identical to TRBD2. V gave up 2 bases and J gave up 6 bases; unmatched junction bases: 4. In germline, CDR1 is SGDLS, CDR2 YYNGEE. The CDR3 consists of 16 residues. Written as DNA, the CDR3 is TGTGCCAGCAGCGTCCTCGGGACTAGCGGGAGCAATGAGCAGTTCTTC. Encoded protein: CASSVLGTSGSNEQFF. The whole variable domain, filled in from reference TRBV9 and TRBJ2-1, reads DSGVTQTPKHLITATGQRVTLRCSPRSGDLSVYWYQQSLDQGLQFLIQYYNGEERAKGNILERFSAQQFPDLHSELNLSSLELGDSALYFCASSVLGTSGSNEQFFGPGTRLTVL.

The chain has TRBV6-1 and TRBJ2-7; 8 nucleotides agree with TRBD2. Germline-derived CDR1 and CDR2 are MNHNS and SASEGT. Unmatched junction bases numbered 11, after V lost 7 bases and J lost 9 bases. CDR3 size: 13 residues. In DNA, the CDR3 is TGTGCCAGCACAACCGGGACTAGTAAAGTGCAGTACTTC. Its protein is CASTTGTSKVQYF.

This clonotype has ten or more counts. V gene TRBV3-1 combines with J gene TRBJ2-1, with D unresolved. CDR3 length equals 15 residues. Germline assignment: CDR1 LGHDT and CDR2 YNNKEL (reference sequence). V lost 0 bases, J lost 7 bases, and 13 bases lay in between. The CDR3: CASSQEGSYRNEQFF. The CDR3 DNA follows: TGTGCCAGCAGCCAAGAGGGCTCCTATAGGAATGAGCAGTTCTTC.

Turning to this clonotype: A read error may produce the germline difference seen at one junction end. This chain joins TRBV5-1 and TRBJ2-7, with 7 bases matching TRBD1. Per the germline V gene, CDR1 is SGHRS and CDR2 is YFSETQ. This CDR3 comprises 13 residues. Here the CDR3 reads CANSSITGDEQYF. The CDR3 DNA reads as TGCGCCAACAGCTCAATTACAGGGGACGAGCAGTACTTC.

On this clonotype: One end of the junction fails to match germline, which may point to a read error. The rearrangement joins TRBV10-3 to TRBJ2-1, with a weak D call TRBD2 (6 bases). Per germline, CDR1 ENHRY and CDR2 SYGVKD. The CDR3 length is 13 residues. Here the CDR3 DNA reads TGTGCCATCAGTGCGGGAGTTTACAATGAGCGGTTCTTC. This codes for CAISAGVYNERFF.

The genes are TRBV7-2 and TRBJ2-1, with TRBD2 matching over 11 bases. Looked up from germline, CDR1 is SGHTA and CDR2 is FQGNSA. The trim removed 3 bases at V and 7 bases at J, leaving 8 bases unmatched. The CDR3 contains 16 residues. The CDR3 nucleotides read TGTGCCAGCAGCTTCCCTGGACTAGCGGGTTTAAATGAGCAGTTCTTC. Amino acid sequence: CASSFPGLAGLNEQFF.

This clonotype was picked up many times. The chain couples TRBV7-9 to TRBJ2-3; D may be TRBD2 (5 bases). The CDR3 contains 14 residues. Germline assignment: CDR1 SEHNR and CDR2 FQNEAQ (reference sequence). Between the trimmed V and J ends, which lost 6 bases and 0 bases, there was a span of 10 bases. CDR3 loop: CASSLDLSTDTQYF. The CDR3, as DNA: TGTGCCAGCAGTTTGGACTTGAGCACAGATACGCAGTATTTT.

This clonotype was counted ten times or more. The chain employs TRBV3-1 and TRBJ2-7; a weak D match, TRBD1 (6 bases). Looked up from germline, CDR1 is LGHDT and CDR2 is YNNKEL (reference sequence). The CDR3 contains 15 residues. V lost 2 bases and J lost 8, with 19 bases in between. CDR3 in amino acids: CASSQPGTLGVQQYF. CDR3 DNA sequence: TGTGCCAGCAGCCAACCGGGGACACTAGGGGTTCAGCAGTACTTC.

The chain employs TRBV6-1 and TRBJ2-1; D possibly matches TRBD1 or TRBD2 (5 bases each). The CDR3 runs to 14 residues. V dropped 8 bases and J dropped 6 bases, with 17 bases sitting between them. Germline V gene sequence: CDR1 MNHNS, CDR2 SASEGT. The DNA of the CDR3 is TGTGCCAGCCTAGGGTGGGGACCCTCCAATGAGCAGTTCTTC. Translated, it gives CASLGWGPSNEQFF.

This clonotype was counted at least ten times. In nucleotides, the CDR3 is TGCAGTGCTAGAGGGCTAGATGTGTTTGAGACCCAGTACTTC. The encoded protein is CSARGLDVFETQYF. This chain connects TRBV20-1 to TRBJ2-5; D gene uncertain. Trimming stripped 1 base from V and 5 bases from J, with 14 bases between. Germline V gene sequence: CDR1 DFQATT, CDR2 SNEGSKA (reference sequence). The CDR3 consists of 14 residues.

The CDR3 DNA reads as TGTGCCAGCAGCCAACGGCGGGACGGGGAGCTGTTTTTT. It is translated as CASSQRRDGELFF. The chain recombines TRBV7-9 with TRBJ2-2; possible D gene TRBD2, 6 bases. V was cut by 5 bases and J by 7 bases, with 11 bases left in between. The CDR3 is 13 residues long. Germline CDR1 reads SEHNR; CDR2 reads FQNEAQ (reference sequence).

Ten or more counts support this clonotype. This sequence joins TRBV3-1 and TRBJ2-5; possible D gene TRBD2, 6 bases. Trimming cost V 0 bases and J 7 bases, with 18 bases left between them. CDR1 is LGHDT and CDR2 is YNNKEL in the germline V gene (reference sequence). The CDR3 is made up of 16 amino acids. The CDR3 DNA sequence: TGTGCCAGCAGCCAAGACCTCGAGACTAGTCAGAGGACCCAGTACTTC. This sequence encodes CASSQDLETSQRTQYF.

This clonotype occurred many times. The CDR3 protein is CASSLGIVGELFF. CDR3 DNA: TGTGCCAGCAGTCTCGGTATTGTGGGGGAGCTGTTTTTT. The rearrangement joins TRBV12-3 or TRBV12-4 to TRBJ2-2, with no clear D. The germline V and J ends were trimmed by 5 bases and 8 bases, with 12 bases remaining between them. CDR3 size: 13 residues.

This clonotype was found a few times. V usage is TRBV27 and J usage is TRBJ2-7; TRBD2 matches 7 bases. Trimming took 7 bases from V and 0 from J; bases not matched to a gene: 3. Germline CDR1 reads MNHEY; CDR2 reads SMNVEV (reference sequence). The CDR3 is 13 amino acids. CDR3 bases: TGTGCCAGCATCGGGGGGAACTCCTACGAGCAGTACTTC. Protein: CASIGGNSYEQYF.